This T cell receptor (beta chain) derives from a study of OX40 agonist ivuxolimab in advanced cancers. TCRdb keeps only in-frame clones here, not all; method: immunoSEQ multiplex PCR. The sample comprises tens of thousands of clones, roughly 90% of which are singletons, and about 9.3% rests with the top ten. Trimming cost V 5 bases and J 4 bases, with 12 bases left between them. Germline-derived CDR1 and CDR2 are LNHDA and SQIVND (reference sequence). The CDR3 spans 14 residues. Sample: CD4+ or CD8+ T cells sorted from blood, taken in a trial of the OX40 agonist ivuxolimab. The genes are TRBV19 and TRBJ1-5, with D maybe TRBD1 (5 bases). The sequence was obtained from an adult with an advanced solid tumor such as melanoma, head and neck, liver or kidney cancer. The CDR3 spells CASSWGTHNQPQHF. CDR3 nucleotide sequence: TGTGCCAGTAGTTGGGGGACTCATAATCAGCCCCAGCATTTT.